The T cell receptor beta chain described here comes from a study of T-cell reconstitution after alpha-beta-depleted transplantation in children (dated by TCRdb to the mid-2010s). The study in broad terms: Using TCR repertoire profiling, the study followed T-cell immune reconstitution in a quantitative way in children after TCRalphabeta/CD19-depleted allogeneic hematopoietic cell transplantation.

In its sample, this clonotype was seen a few times. Its recognized antigen is unknown. Base quality data are lacking; no much larger clone is found one base away. Including the terminal cysteine and phenylalanine, the CDR3 comprises 14 residues. Only the CDR3 DNA stays, 42 bases, in frame from base 1. According to the germline V gene, CDR1 reads MNHNS and CDR2 reads SASEGT. V gives up 4 bases and J gives up 3 bases, and the segment between their germline ends measures 12 bases. Library creation used PCR. The run used an Illumina HiSeq 2500. Molecular barcoding was employed in the preparation of TCR libraries, with unique molecular identifiers being used to normalize TCRbeta repertoire quantification. TCRdb trimmed public reads at Q25 via fastp, called clones via MiXCR and kept in-frame beta chains. For every CDR3 protein sequence, its rows merge into one entry that carries the most common genes and DNA. Here the sample has fewer than 400,000 distinct CDR3 sequences; just over 20% occur a single time. Less than 4.5% of the sample goes to the ten largest clones.

This sequence originates from a human donor who donated a stem cell graft to a child with acute myeloid leukemia. Sequences were derived from PBMCs from the stem cell graft donor, sampled from the stem cell graft. This chain is built from TRBV6-1 and TRBJ1-1, with the D gene not confidently named. The CDR3 loop reads CASSGHGRDTEAFF. The sequenced DNA: TGTGCCAGCAGTGGTCACGGACGGGACACTGAAGCTTTCTTT.